This T cell receptor (beta chain) was sequenced during a study of early T cells in non-severe SARS-CoV-2 infection. Findings and limits, study-wide: VDJdb-based annotation leaned toward anti-spike CD8 responses and missed private and CD4 specificities.

Researchers attached unique molecular identifiers to individual cDNA molecules. TCRdb re-analysed the 5' RACE reads in MiXCR, keeping a single row per CDR3 protein. This sample has about 50,000 distinct CDR3 sequences, with roughly 9.4% found just once. On this clonotype itself: Its antigen remains unknown.

The CDR3 is 14 amino acids. The V end was cut by 0 bases, the J end by 5 bases, with 11 bases between. Germline V lookup: CDR1 SGHDT, CDR2 YYEEEE. The chain couples TRBV5-6 to TRBJ2-5; D call uncertain. The specimen was whole blood, collected at baseline. This TCR was sampled from an adult who was a healthcare worker with PCR-confirmed SARS-CoV-2 infection or an uninfected control (not recorded which). The CDR3 loop is CASSLASRWETQYF. The DNA for the CDR3 is TGTGCCAGCAGCTTGGCCTCGCGCTGGGAGACCCAGTACTTC.